This T cell receptor (beta chain) originates from a study of T cells in localized non-small cell lung cancer. Of note for this clone: Its antigen remains unknown.

The assay was immunoSEQ multiplex PCR, and TCRdb's table has in-frame clones only and misses some. Of about 52,000 clones in the sample, approximately 86% were seen once. The CDR3 contains 15 residues. The germline V gene encodes CDR1 LNHNV and CDR2 YYDKDF (reference sequence). Trimming removed 0 bases from V and 6 bases from J, with 11 bases in between. Study-wide findings and caveats: Uninvolved adjacent lung had more T cell clonality than any other tissue, topping tumor. Appearing in adjacent lung were a median roughly 60 of the top 100 tumor clones.

The chain recombines TRBV15 with TRBJ1-4, with a tentative D call TRBD1 (6 bases). This clonotype was sampled from a female donor with stage II lung adenocarcinoma. The sample consisted of PBMCs, taken before any cancer treatment. The CDR3 spells CATSRDPGQHEKLFF. The CDR3 nucleotides are TGTGCCACCAGCAGAGATCCCGGACAGCATGAAAAACTGTTTTTT.